The 8 T cell receptor beta chains in this list originate from one sample, sequenced in a study of OX40 agonist ivuxolimab in advanced cancers. The protocol used for the library was the immunoSEQ multiplex PCR assay. TCRdb mirrors the immuneACCESS table, restricted to in-frame sequences. Some clones are absent from its copies; in checked studies, under half trace to an unresolved V gene, and the reason for the others is unknown. The sample contains tens of thousands of clones, 60% to 80% of them found a single time. The ten top clones hold approximately 4.4% of the sample. The sample in question was CD4+ or CD8+ T cells sorted from blood, obtained in a trial of the OX40 agonist ivuxolimab. These receptors were collected from an adult with an advanced solid tumor such as melanoma, head and neck, liver or kidney cancer.

The V call is TRBV9, the J call TRBJ1-1; TRBD1 aligns across 8 bases. With V trimmed by 4 bases and J by 6 bases, 8 bases remained unmatched. This CDR3 is 14 amino acids long. Per the germline V gene, CDR1 is SGDLS and CDR2 is YYNGEE. The chain's CDR3 is CASSPTGEFSEAFF. CDR3 DNA: TGTGCCAGCAGCCCGACAGGGGAATTCTCTGAAGCTTTCTTT.

The chain employs TRBV29-1 and TRBJ2-3; 9 positions agree with TRBD2. Germline V gene sequence: CDR1 SQVTM, CDR2 ANQGSEA. After removal of 6 bases from V and 3 bases from J, the junction contained 7 bases not matched to a gene. The CDR3 length is 14 residues. CDR3 DNA: TGCAGCGTCTCGGGACTAGCCTTGACAGATACGCAGTATTTT. The encoded protein is CSVSGLALTDTQYF.

The V and J genes are TRBV5-1 and TRBJ2-2; the D call may be TRBD1 or TRBD2 (5 bases each). The V and J ends lost 3 bases and 5 bases respectively, with 11 bases between them. This CDR3 spans 14 amino acids. Germline-derived CDR1 and CDR2 are SGHRS and YFSETQ. The CDR3 nucleotides read TGCGCCAGCAGCTGGGGGTCGAGGACCGGGGAGCTGTTTTTT. Its translation: CASSWGSRTGELFF.

The chain carries TRBV29-1 and TRBJ1-2; unclear D gene. The CDR3 runs to 13 residues. Germline V gene data show CDR1 as SQVTM and CDR2 as ANQGSEA. Trimming pared 0 bases from V and 8 bases from J, leaving 13 bases between. CDR3 DNA: TGCAGCGTTGAAGACTACACCTCGGGCGGCTACACCTTC. Its translation: CSVEDYTSGGYTF.

The chain uses TRBV21-1 and TRBJ2-1. TRBV21-1 is tagged as a pseudogene. This CDR3 comprises 16 residues. The CDR3 loop is CASTLGAVSSYNEQFF. The CDR3 DNA reads TGTGCCAGCACCCTGGGCGCGGTGAGCTCCTACAATGAGCAGTTCTTC.

The chain combines TRBV6-6 with TRBJ1-1; weak D call: TRBD1 (5 bases). V was pared by 6 bases and J by 5 bases, with 13 bases between. Germline V gene sequence: CDR1 MNHNY, CDR2 SVGAGI (reference sequence). This CDR3 has 13 amino acids. The CDR3 spells CASRDIGWTEAFF. DNA for the CDR3: TGTGCCAGCAGGGACATAGGGTGGACTGAAGCTTTCTTT.

The V and J genes are TRBV30 and TRBJ1-2, with D hard to call. CDR1 is GTSNPN and CDR2 is SVGIG in the germline V gene (reference sequence). The V end lost 0 bases, the J end lost 3 bases, and 8 bases lay between the germline ends. The CDR3 is made up of 13 amino acids. CDR3: CAWSVGFDYGYTF. The CDR3 coding sequence is TGTGCCTGGAGTGTAGGGTTTGACTATGGCTACACCTTC.

This chain uses TRBV11-3 with TRBJ2-7; D gene unclear. The germline V and J ends were trimmed by 0 bases and 2 bases, with 11 bases remaining between them. The CDR3 spans 15 residues. CDR1 is SGHNT and CDR2 is YENEEA in the germline V gene. CDR3 residues: CASSLEAVPPYEQYF. The CDR3 nucleotides read TGTGCCAGCAGCTTAGAGGCAGTTCCTCCCTACGAGCAGTACTTC.